The rows below give T cell receptor beta chains drawn from one sample of a study of blood T cell repertoires in COVID-19. The assay was immunoSEQ multiplex PCR, and TCRdb's table has in-frame clones only and misses some. Here the sample spans fewer than 180,000 clones, about 86% being singletons. Source material: peripheral blood. The receptors stem from a man in his sixties or seventies with acute or convalescent COVID-19. Each CDR3 is given with its conserved first and last residue. Each record gives: clone size, V gene, D gene, J gene, CDR3 protein, CDR3 DNA. A D gene is named only where the DNA matches it firmly. Clone size is shown for a subset of rows, as once, few, many or a class of expanded clone.

>-|TRBV18|TRBD1|TRBJ1-5
CASSPGQGIQPQHF
TGTGCCAGCTCACCGGGACAGGGGATTCAGCCCCAGCATTTT
>-|TRBV6-2/TRBV6-3|-|TRBJ1-6
CASSYERRSPLHF
TGTGCCAGCAGTTACGAAAGGAGATCACCCCTCCACTTT
>few|TRBV4-1|-|TRBJ2-7
CASSQDFPGSSYEQYF
TGCGCCAGCAGCCAAGATTTTCCAGGGTCCTCCTACGAGCAGTACTTC
>-|TRBV7-3|-|TRBJ2-3
CASSFARGRTDTQYF
TGTGCCAGCAGCTTTGCGAGGGGGAGAACAGATACGCAGTATTTT
>-|TRBV4-3|TRBD1|TRBJ2-7
CASSQDLDRGTRPYEQYF
TGCGCCAGCAGCCAAGATCTAGACAGGGGCACCAGACCCTACGAGCAGTACTTC
>-|TRBV7-3|TRBD2|TRBJ2-1
CASSLNVGRAPGNEQFF
TGTGCCAGCAGCTTAAACGTCGGGAGGGCCCCAGGGAATGAGCAGTTCTTC
>-|TRBV5-1|-|TRBJ1-1
CASSPRSATENTEAFF
TGCGCCAGCAGCCCGAGGTCAGCGACAGAGAACACTGAAGCTTTCTTT
>-|TRBV7-6|-|TRBJ2-5
CASSSLNQETQYF
TGTGCCAGCAGCTCCCTAAACCAAGAGACCCAGTACTTC
>-|TRBV28|TRBD1|TRBJ1-3
CASSPPGQLLGNTIYF
TGTGCCAGCAGTCCTCCGGGACAGCTGCTTGGAAACACCATATATTTT
>-|TRBV28|TRBD1|TRBJ1-5
CASSFGRGRDQPQHF
TGTGCCAGCAGTTTCGGCAGGGGGCGCGATCAGCCCCAGCATTTT
>once|TRBV5-1|TRBD2|TRBJ2-3
CASSNSAGGTDTQYF
TGCGCCAGCAGTAACTCCGCGGGAGGGACAGATACGCAGTATTTT
>-|TRBV19|TRBD2|TRBJ2-4
CASSIATSGSDRTKNIQYF
TGTGCCAGTAGTATAGCGACTAGCGGGAGTGATAGGACCAAAAACATTCAGTACTTC
>-|TRBV12-3/TRBV12-4|TRBD1|TRBJ2-7
CASARGTPYEQYF
TGTGCCAGCGCCAGGGGGACCCCCTACGAGCAGTACTTC
>once|TRBV5-1|-|TRBJ2-5
CASSLGQERWETQYF
TGCGCCAGCAGCTTGGGACAGGAAAGATGGGAGACCCAGTACTTC
>-|TRBV9|TRBD1|TRBJ1-1
CASSGLQGMNTEAFF
TGTGCCAGCAGCGGATTACAGGGGATGAACACTGAAGCTTTCTTT
>few|TRBV29-1|-|TRBJ1-1
CSAAGRNTEAFF
TGCAGCGCCGCCGGGAGGAACACTGAAGCTTTCTTT
>few|TRBV23-1|TRBD2|TRBJ2-1
CASNLAGVRSSYNEQFF
TGCGCCAGCAATCTAGCGGGAGTACGGAGCTCCTACAATGAGCAGTTCTTC
>-|TRBV5-1|TRBD2|TRBJ2-1
CASSSGLASGYNEQFF
TGCGCCAGCAGCTCGGGACTAGCGTCGGGGTACAATGAGCAGTTCTTC
>-|TRBV5-4|TRBD2|TRBJ2-3
CASSSSGDTDTQYF
TGTGCCAGCAGCTCTAGCGGGGACACAGATACGCAGTATTTT
>-|TRBV27|-|TRBJ2-6
CASSLSPGANVLTF
TGTGCCAGCAGTCTCTCCCCTGGGGCCAACGTCCTGACTTTC
>-|TRBV6-6|-|TRBJ2-5
CASSYSSEETQYF
TGTGCCAGCAGTTACTCGTCCGAAGAGACCCAGTACTTC
>few|TRBV27|TRBD2|TRBJ2-1
CASSLFFGGVGYNEQFF
TGTGCCAGCAGTTTATTCTTCGGGGGGGTTGGCTACAATGAGCAGTTCTTC
>-|TRBV2|TRBD2|TRBJ2-2
CASKPGLGYTGELFF
TGTGCCAGCAAGCCGGGACTAGGTTACACCGGGGAGCTGTTTTTT
>-|TRBV27|TRBD2|TRBJ2-1
CASSLSWLAGLGQFF
TGTGCCAGCAGTTTATCGTGGCTAGCGGGCCTTGGGCAGTTCTTC
>few|TRBV6-5|TRBD2|TRBJ2-1
CASSYTGLAGGNEQFF
TGTGCCAGCAGTTACACGGGACTAGCGGGAGGGAATGAGCAGTTCTTC
>-|TRBV19|-|TRBJ2-7
CASSSTGIYEQYF
TGTGCCAGTAGTTCGACAGGAATCTACGAGCAGTACTTC
>-|TRBV18|-|TRBJ2-5
CASSPSSSTGETQYF
TGTGCCAGCTCACCGTCCTCTTCCACCGGGGAGACCCAGTACTTC
>-|TRBV4-2|-|TRBJ2-5
CASSQDRETQYF
TGTGCCAGCAGCCAAGATCGAGAGACCCAGTACTTC
>-|TRBV10-3|TRBD2|TRBJ2-1
CAITPGLAGVNNEQFF
TGTGCCATTACCCCGGGACTAGCGGGAGTAAACAATGAGCAGTTCTTC
>-|TRBV7-3|-|TRBJ2-7
CASSLRGEYEQYF
TGTGCCAGCAGCTTGCGGGGAGAGTACGAGCAGTACTTC
>-|TRBV13|TRBD1|TRBJ1-2
CASSFPGTGNYGYTF
TGTGCCAGCAGCTTTCCCGGGACAGGGAACTATGGCTACACCTTC
>once|TRBV6-5|-|TRBJ2-2
CASSSPGDTGELFF
TGTGCCAGCAGCTCCCCGGGGGACACCGGGGAGCTGTTTTTT
>-|TRBV7-2|TRBD2|TRBJ2-1
CASSLTSGNNEQFF
TGTGCCAGCAGCTTGACTAGCGGAAACAATGAGCAGTTCTTC
>-|TRBV10-2|TRBD1|TRBJ1-1
CASSPIGQANTEAFF
TGCGCCAGCAGCCCCATCGGACAGGCAAACACTGAAGCTTTCTTT
>-|TRBV7-2|TRBD2|TRBJ2-7
CASSWGLVSYEQYF
TGTGCCAGCAGCTGGGGACTAGTGAGCTACGAGCAGTACTTC
>-|TRBV28|-|TRBJ1-2
CASSPTGNYGYTF
TGTGCCAGCAGTCCAACAGGGAACTATGGCTACACCTTC